The 9 T cell receptor beta chains below come from one sample, sequenced in a study of blood T cell repertoires in COVID-19. TCRdb keeps only in-frame clones here, not all; method: immunoSEQ multiplex PCR. Of fewer than 35,000 clones listed, approximately 82% were seen once; the top ten hold around 1.8%. Sequencing was performed on peripheral blood. These receptors all come from a man older than 75 with active or convalescent COVID-19.

The CDR3 DNA sequence: TGTGCCAGCAGCACCGATTGGGGGCTGAGTGGGAAGTATTTT. Amino acids: CASSTDWGLSGKYF. The gene calls are TRBV9 and TRBJ2-3; D perhaps matches TRBD1 (6 bases). The CDR3 extends over 14 amino acids. Germline values: CDR1 SGDLS, CDR2 YYNGEE. V lost 4 bases, J lost 13 bases, and 22 bases lay in between. The full variable domain, rest sourced from reference TRBV9 and TRBJ2-3, is DSGVTQTPKHLITATGQRVTLRCSPRSGDLSVYWYQQSLDQGLQFLIQYYNGEERAKGNILERFSAQQFPDLHSELNLSSLELGDSALYFCASSTDWGLSGKYFGPGTRLTVL.

The genes are TRBV6-5 and TRBJ1-5; D uncertain. This CDR3 comprises 12 residues. Trimming cost V 8 bases and J 1 base, with 6 bases left between them. Looked up from germline, CDR1 is MNHEY and CDR2 is SVGAGI. CDR3 sequence (DNA): TGTGCCAGCGGGAGGAGCAATCAGCCCCAGCATTTT. Its protein product is CASGRSNQPQHF.

This rearrangement joins TRBV5-4 to TRBJ2-3; TRBD1 is a possible D gene (5 bases). CDR3 size: 15 residues. From germline, CDR1 is SGHNT and CDR2 YYREEE (reference sequence). Trimming stripped 0 bases from V and 2 bases from J, with 10 bases between. CDR3 DNA sequence: TGTGCCAGCAGCTTGGGGGGCACCACCACAGATACGCAGTATTTT. Translation: CASSLGGTTTDTQYF.

This chain uses TRBV13 with TRBJ1-1; D not certain. The length of the CDR3 is 16 residues. From germline, CDR1 is PRHDT and CDR2 FYEKMQ (reference sequence). V lost 4 bases and J lost 1, with 16 bases in between. DNA of the CDR3: TGTGCCAGCAGCTCCTCCCCGGGGAATGCGAACACTGAAGCTTTCTTT. Encoded protein: CASSSSPGNANTEAFF. The whole variable domain, filled in from reference TRBV13 and TRBJ1-1, reads AAGVIQSPRHLIKEKRETATLKCYPIPRHDTVYWYQQGPGQDPQFLISFYEKMQSDKGSIPDRFSAQQFSDYHSELNMSSLELGDSALYFCASSSSPGNANTEAFFGQGTRLTVV.

This chain connects TRBV19 to TRBJ1-2; 9 bases agree with TRBD1. The ends lost 6 bases at V and 5 bases at J; junction bases unmatched: 10. This CDR3 spans 15 amino acids. Germline CDR1 LNHDA, CDR2 SQIVND (reference sequence). The CDR3 here is CASRDRDRVGYGYTF. CDR3 coding DNA: TGTGCCAGTAGGGACCGGGACAGGGTCGGATATGGCTACACCTTC. Based on the CDR3 plus reference TRBV19 and TRBJ1-2, the full variable domain is DGGITQSPKYLFRKEGQNVTLSCEQNLNHDAMYWYRQDPGQGLRLIYYSQIVNDFQKGDIAEGYSVSREKKESFPLTVTSAQKNPTAFYLCASRDRDRVGYGYTFGSGTRLTVV.

V gene TRBV28 combines with J gene TRBJ1-5; D not resolved. The CDR3 runs to 14 residues. Germline V lookup: CDR1 MDHEN, CDR2 SYDVKM. V lost 3 bases and J lost 0, with 6 bases in between. The CDR3 DNA is TGTGCCAGCAGTTTCGGGGATAGCAATCAGCCCCAGCATTTT. The encoded protein is CASSFGDSNQPQHF.

The chain is built from TRBV7-2 and TRBJ2-1; D may be TRBD1 (5 bases). V was trimmed by 1 base and J by 7 bases, leaving 11 bases between them. The CDR3 is 14 residues long. Germline assignment: CDR1 SGHTA and CDR2 FQGNSA. CDR3 DNA sequence: TGTGCCAGCAGCTTAGTCTCAGGGTCTAATGAGCAGTTCTTC. It yields the protein CASSLVSGSNEQFF.

This chain connects TRBV25-1 to TRBJ1-1, with 10 nucleotides matching TRBD1. Looked up from germline, CDR1 is MGHDK and CDR2 is SYGVNS. This CDR3 comprises 13 residues. V lost 9 bases and J lost 3; bases outside the gene matches: 4. CDR3 region: CARGTGEDTEAFF. CDR3 DNA sequence: TGTGCCAGAGGGACAGGGGAGGACACTGAAGCTTTCTTT.

J is TRBJ1-2 and V is TRBV3-1 (or the pseudogene TRBV3-2); D is possibly TRBD1 (6 bases). The CDR3 sequence is 14 residues long. Germline CDR1 LGHDT, CDR2 YNNKEL (reference sequence). The germline V and J ends were trimmed by 0 bases and 7 bases, with 12 bases remaining between them. CDR3 region: CASSQDLGGSGYTF. The CDR3 coding sequence is TGTGCCAGCAGCCAAGATTTAGGGGGAAGTGGCTACACCTTC.